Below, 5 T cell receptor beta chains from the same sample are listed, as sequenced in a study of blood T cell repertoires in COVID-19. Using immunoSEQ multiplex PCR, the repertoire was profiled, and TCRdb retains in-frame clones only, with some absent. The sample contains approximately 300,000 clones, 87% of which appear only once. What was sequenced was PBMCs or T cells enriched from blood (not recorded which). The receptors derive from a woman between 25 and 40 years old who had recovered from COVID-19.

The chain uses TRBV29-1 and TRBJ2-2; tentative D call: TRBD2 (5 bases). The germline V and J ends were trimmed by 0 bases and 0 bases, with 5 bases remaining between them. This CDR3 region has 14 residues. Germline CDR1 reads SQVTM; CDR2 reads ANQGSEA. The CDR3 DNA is TGCAGCGTTGAAGAGGAGGCGAACACCGGGGAGCTGTTTTTT. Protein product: CSVEEEANTGELFF.

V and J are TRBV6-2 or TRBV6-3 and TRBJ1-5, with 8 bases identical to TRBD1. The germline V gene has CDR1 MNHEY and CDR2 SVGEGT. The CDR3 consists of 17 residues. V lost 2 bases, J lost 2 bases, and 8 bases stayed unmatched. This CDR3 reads CASSYTLTGARNQPQHF. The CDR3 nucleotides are TGTGCCAGCAGTTACACCCTGACAGGGGCCCGCAATCAGCCCCAGCATTTT.

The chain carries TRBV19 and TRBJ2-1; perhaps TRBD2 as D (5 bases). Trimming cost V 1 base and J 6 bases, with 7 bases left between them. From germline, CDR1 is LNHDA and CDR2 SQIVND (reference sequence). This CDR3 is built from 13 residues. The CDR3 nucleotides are TGTGCCAGTAGTATAGGGGCGGGCAATGAGCAGTTCTTC. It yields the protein CASSIGAGNEQFF.

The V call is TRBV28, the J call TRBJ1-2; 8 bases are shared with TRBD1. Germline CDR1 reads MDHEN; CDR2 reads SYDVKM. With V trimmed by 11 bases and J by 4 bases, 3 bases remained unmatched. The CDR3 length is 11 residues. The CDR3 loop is CAAGGGYGYTF. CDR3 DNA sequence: TGTGCCGCAGGGGGCGGCTATGGCTACACCTTC.

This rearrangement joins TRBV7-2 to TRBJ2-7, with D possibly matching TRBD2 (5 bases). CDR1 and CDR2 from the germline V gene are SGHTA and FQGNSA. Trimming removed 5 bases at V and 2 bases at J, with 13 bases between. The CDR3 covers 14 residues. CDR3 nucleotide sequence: TGTGCCAGCAGCCACGCCGGGGATACCTACGAGCAGTACTTC. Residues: CASSHAGDTYEQYF.